The following is a T cell receptor beta chain sequence with its context. Trimming removed 0 bases at V and 10 bases at J, with 7 bases between. CDR3 length: 13 residues. CDR1 and CDR2 (germline): LNHNV, YYDKDF (reference sequence). Indicated time point: after neoadjuvant nivolumab, at surgical resection. Cohort: HPV-negative, locally advanced oral cavity squamous cell carcinoma patients. Six replicates per PBMC sample, mostly from roughly 0.45 ug of genomic DNA. Sequenced by immunoSEQ multiplex PCR; TCRdb stores in-frame clones only, minus some. The table includes approximately 42,000 clones, 65% to 80% detected once. These data originate in a study of neoadjuvant anti-PD-1 for oral cavity cancer. Overall study context: Patients without progression got a fourth dose around day 43.

The source was PBMCs, collected after nivolumab (anti-PD-1) treatment. The chain uses TRBV15 and TRBJ1-6; no firm D call. This TCR derives from a person aged 35-80 years with oral cavity squamous cell carcinoma. CDR3 amino acids: CATSRDPESPLHF. CDR3 nucleotide sequence: TGTGCCACCAGCAGAGATCCGGAATCACCCCTCCACTTT.